The TCR beta chain described here comes from a study of post-analysis software for immune sequencing data. TCR beta cDNA libraries included unique molecular identifiers. Input amounts of roughly 1 to 10 million T cells were used. These gave roughly 0.5 million cDNA molecules, so each molecule approximated one T cell. One entry per CDR3 protein results from TCRdb running MiXCR on the PCR reads. Of 650,000 to 900,000 distinct CDR3 sequences in the sample, about 43% were seen once. Whole-study results and caveats: Among 4 or 5 TRBV segments more frequent in patients than controls were TRBV5-6, TRBV5-1 and TRBV20-1.

This CDR3 is 13 amino acids long. The ends were cut back, 4 bases at V and 12 bases at J, with 19 bases in the middle. Worth noting for this clonotype: Antigen: not known.

The sample was blood. The rearrangement uses TRBV12-3 or TRBV12-4 and TRBJ2-7, with D maybe TRBD2 (6 bases). This clonotype was obtained from a girl aged 10 to 17 with multiple sclerosis. The CDR3 sequence is CASSSSWGETRYF. The DNA for the CDR3 is TGTGCCAGCAGTTCCTCCTGGGGGGAGACCCGGTACTTC.